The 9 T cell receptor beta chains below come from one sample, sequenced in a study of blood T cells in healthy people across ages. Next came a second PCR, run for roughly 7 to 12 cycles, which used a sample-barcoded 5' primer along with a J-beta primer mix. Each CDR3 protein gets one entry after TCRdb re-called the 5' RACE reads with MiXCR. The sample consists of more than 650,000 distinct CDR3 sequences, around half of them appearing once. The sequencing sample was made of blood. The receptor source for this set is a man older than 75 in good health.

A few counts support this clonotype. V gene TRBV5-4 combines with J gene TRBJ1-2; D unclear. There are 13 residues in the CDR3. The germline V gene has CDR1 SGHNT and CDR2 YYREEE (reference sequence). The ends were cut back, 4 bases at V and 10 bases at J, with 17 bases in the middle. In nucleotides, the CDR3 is TGTGCCAGCAGCACGGGGAGAGAAGACCTCTACACCTTC. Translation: CASSTGREDLYTF.

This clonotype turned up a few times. The CDR3 sequence is CATSRDLGGRARNIQYF. Written as DNA, the CDR3 is TGTGCCACCAGCAGAGATTTGGGCGGGAGGGCGAGAAACATTCAGTACTTC. The chain carries TRBV15 and TRBJ2-4; 9 bases agree with TRBD2. The CDR3 covers 17 residues. With V trimmed by 0 bases and J by 6 bases, 9 bases remained unmatched. Germline assignment: CDR1 LNHNV and CDR2 YYDKDF (reference sequence).

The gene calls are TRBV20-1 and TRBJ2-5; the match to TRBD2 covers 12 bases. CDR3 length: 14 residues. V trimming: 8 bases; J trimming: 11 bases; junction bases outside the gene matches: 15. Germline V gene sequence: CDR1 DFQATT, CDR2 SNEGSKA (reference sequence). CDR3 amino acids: CSNGLAGTYNEQYF. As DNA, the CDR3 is TGCAGTAACGGACTAGCGGGGACCTACAATGAGCAGTACTTC.

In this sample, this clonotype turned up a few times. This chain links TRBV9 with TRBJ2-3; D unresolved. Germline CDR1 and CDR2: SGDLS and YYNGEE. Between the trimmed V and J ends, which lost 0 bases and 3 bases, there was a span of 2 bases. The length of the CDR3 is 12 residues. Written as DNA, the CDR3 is TGTGCCAGCAGCGTAGAAACAGATACGCAGTATTTT. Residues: CASSVETDTQYF.

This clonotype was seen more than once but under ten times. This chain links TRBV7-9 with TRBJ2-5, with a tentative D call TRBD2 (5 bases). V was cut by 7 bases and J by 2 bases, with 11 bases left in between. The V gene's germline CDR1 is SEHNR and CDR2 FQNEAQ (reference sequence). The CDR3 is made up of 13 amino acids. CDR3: CASTKREQETQYF. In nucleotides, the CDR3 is TGTGCCAGCACCAAACGGGAACAAGAGACCCAGTACTTC.

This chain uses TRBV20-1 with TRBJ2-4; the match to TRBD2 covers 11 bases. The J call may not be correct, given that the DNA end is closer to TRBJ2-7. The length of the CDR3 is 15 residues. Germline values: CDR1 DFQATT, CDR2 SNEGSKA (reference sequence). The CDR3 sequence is CSALLAGGPLSEQYF. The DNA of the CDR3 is TGCAGTGCACTTCTAGCGGGGGGACCCCTGAGCGAGCAGTACTTC.

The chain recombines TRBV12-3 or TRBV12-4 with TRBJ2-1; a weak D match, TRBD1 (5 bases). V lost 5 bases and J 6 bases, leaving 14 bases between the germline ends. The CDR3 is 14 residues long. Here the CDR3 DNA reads TGTGCCAGCAGTGTGACAGCCATCGCCAATGAGCAGTTCTTC. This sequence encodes CASSVTAIANEQFF.

The CDR3 region is CAWEPTGAPYNEQFF. CDR3 in DNA: TGTGCCTGGGAACCAACGGGAGCGCCATACAATGAGCAGTTCTTC. This sequence joins TRBV30 and TRBJ2-1; tentative D call: TRBD2 (6 bases). CDR3 length: 15 residues. The germline gives CDR1 GTSNPN, CDR2 SVGIG (reference sequence). Trimming stripped 5 bases from V and 4 bases from J, with 18 bases between.

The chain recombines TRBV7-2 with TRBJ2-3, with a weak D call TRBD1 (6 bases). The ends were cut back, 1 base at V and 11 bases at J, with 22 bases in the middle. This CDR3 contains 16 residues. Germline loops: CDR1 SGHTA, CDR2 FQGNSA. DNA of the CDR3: TGTGCCAGCAGCTTAGTTGGACTTTTAAGGGGGTGGGGGCAGTATTTT. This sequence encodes CASSLVGLLRGWGQYF.